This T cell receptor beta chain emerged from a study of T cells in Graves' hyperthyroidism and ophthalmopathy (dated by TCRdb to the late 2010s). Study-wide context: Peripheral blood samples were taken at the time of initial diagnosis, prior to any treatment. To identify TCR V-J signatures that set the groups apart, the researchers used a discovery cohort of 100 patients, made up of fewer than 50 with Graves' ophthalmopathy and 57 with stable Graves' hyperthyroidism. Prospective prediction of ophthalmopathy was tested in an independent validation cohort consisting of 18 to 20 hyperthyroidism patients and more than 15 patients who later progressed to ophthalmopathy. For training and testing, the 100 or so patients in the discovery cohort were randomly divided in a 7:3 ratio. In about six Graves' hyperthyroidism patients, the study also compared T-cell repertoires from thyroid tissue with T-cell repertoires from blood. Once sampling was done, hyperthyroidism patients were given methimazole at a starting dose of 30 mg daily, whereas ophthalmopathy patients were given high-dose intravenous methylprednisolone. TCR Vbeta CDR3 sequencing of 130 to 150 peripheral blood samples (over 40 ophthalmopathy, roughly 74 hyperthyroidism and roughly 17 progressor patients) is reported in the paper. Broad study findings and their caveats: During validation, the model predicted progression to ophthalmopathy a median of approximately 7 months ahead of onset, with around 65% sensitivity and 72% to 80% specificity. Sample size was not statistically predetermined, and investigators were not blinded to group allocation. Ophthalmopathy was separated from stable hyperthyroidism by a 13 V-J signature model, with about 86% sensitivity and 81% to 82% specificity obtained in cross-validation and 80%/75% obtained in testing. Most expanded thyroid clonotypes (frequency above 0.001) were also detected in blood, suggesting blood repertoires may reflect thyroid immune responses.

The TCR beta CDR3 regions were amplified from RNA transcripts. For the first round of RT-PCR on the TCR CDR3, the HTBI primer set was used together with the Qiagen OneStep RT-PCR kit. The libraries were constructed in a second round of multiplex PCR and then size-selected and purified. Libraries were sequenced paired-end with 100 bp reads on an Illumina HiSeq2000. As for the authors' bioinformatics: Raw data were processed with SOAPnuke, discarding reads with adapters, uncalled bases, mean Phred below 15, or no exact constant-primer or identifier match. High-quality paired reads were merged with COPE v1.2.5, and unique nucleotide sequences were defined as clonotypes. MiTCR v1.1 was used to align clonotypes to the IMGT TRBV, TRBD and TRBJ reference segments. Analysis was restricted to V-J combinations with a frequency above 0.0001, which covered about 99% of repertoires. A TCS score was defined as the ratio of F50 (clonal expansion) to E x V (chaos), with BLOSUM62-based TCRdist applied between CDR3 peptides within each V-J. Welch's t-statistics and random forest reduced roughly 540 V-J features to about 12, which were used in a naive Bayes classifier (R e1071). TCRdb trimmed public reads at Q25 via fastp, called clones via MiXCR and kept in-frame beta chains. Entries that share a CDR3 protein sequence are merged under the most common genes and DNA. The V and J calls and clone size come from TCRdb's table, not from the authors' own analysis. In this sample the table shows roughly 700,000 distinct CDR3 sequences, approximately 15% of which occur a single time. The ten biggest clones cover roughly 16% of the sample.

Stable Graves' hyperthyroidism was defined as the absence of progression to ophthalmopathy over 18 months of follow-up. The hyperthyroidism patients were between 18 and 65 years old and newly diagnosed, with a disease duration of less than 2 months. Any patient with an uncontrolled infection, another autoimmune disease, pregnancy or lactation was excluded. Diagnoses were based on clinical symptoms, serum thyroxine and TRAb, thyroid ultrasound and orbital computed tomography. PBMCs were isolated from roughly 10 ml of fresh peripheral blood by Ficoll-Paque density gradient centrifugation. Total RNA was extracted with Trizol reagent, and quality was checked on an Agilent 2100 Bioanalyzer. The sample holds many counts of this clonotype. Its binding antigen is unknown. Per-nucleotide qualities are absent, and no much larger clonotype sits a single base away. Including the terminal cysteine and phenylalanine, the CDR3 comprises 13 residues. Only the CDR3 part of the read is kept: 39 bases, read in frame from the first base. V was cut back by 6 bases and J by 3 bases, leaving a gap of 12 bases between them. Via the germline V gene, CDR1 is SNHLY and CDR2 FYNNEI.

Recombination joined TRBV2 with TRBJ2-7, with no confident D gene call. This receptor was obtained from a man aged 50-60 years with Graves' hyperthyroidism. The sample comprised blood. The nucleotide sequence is TGTGCCAGCAGCTCCACTACTGGCTACGAGCAGTACTTC. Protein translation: CASSSTTGYEQYF. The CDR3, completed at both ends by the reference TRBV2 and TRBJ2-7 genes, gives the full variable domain EPEVTQTPSHQVTQMGQEVILRCVPISNHLYFYWYRQILGQKVEFLVSFYNNEISEKSEIFDDQFSVERPDGSNFTLKIRSTKLEDSAMYFCASSSTTGYEQYFGPGTRLTVT.